The 21 T cell receptor beta chains listed next were all sequenced from one sample in a study of T cells in Graves' hyperthyroidism and ophthalmopathy. TCR beta CDR3 region amplification was performed from RNA transcripts. First-round RT-PCR of the TCR CDR3 relied on the HTBI primer set. TCRdb re-derived calls from the multiplex PCR reads in MiXCR, one entry per CDR3 protein. The repertoire holds more than 300,000 distinct CDR3 sequences, with 14% as singletons. Sequencing input: blood. These receptors were obtained from a woman between 25 and 40 years old with Graves' hyperthyroidism.

This clonotype was counted only a few times. V gene TRBV2 combines with J gene TRBJ2-2; TRBD2 matches at 10 bases. The V gene end was trimmed by 6 bases and the J gene end by 3 bases; junction bases not matched to a gene: 7. CDR1 is SNHLY and CDR2 is FYNNEI in the germline V gene. The CDR3 is 16 residues long. The CDR3 here is CASRESSGSYTGELFF. The CDR3 bases are TGTGCCAGCAGAGAATCTAGCGGGAGTTACACCGGGGAGCTGTTTTTT.

The chain employs TRBV3-1 and TRBJ2-1; unclear D gene. This CDR3 has 15 amino acids. Germline V gene data show CDR1 as LGHDT and CDR2 as YNNKEL (reference sequence). V dropped 1 base and J dropped 4 bases, with 11 bases sitting between them. CDR3 nucleotides: TGTGCCAGCAGCCAAGCGAGGCGGCAATACAATGAGCAGTTCTTC. Protein product: CASSQARRQYNEQFF.

The sample holds many counts of this clonotype. V gene TRBV18 combines with J gene TRBJ1-5; D not certain. The CDR3 contains 13 residues. With 3 bases removed from V and 5 bases from J, the gap between germline ends came to 8 bases. Germline CDR1 and CDR2: KGHSH and LQKENI. The CDR3 region is CASSPSVDQPQHF. The CDR3 DNA reads as TGTGCCAGCTCACCCTCGGTGGATCAGCCCCAGCATTTT.

This clonotype showed up just once. The chain combines TRBV28 with TRBJ1-1; 8 nucleotides align to TRBD1. Germline V gene lookup returns CDR1 MDHEN and CDR2 SYDVKM. V trimming: 4 bases; J trimming: 1 base; junction bases outside the gene matches: 2. The CDR3 length is 14 residues. The CDR3: CASSWDRPNTEAFF. The DNA of the CDR3 is TGTGCCAGCAGTTGGGACAGGCCGAACACTGAAGCTTTCTTT.

The chain combines TRBV7-2 with TRBJ2-5; 8 bases fit TRBD1. V lost 5 bases and J lost 2; bases outside the gene matches: 7. CDR1 is SGHTA, CDR2 FQGNSA, per germline. There are 15 residues in the CDR3. CDR3 in amino acids: CASSPGTGEQETQYF. The CDR3 DNA reads as TGTGCCAGCAGCCCCGGGACAGGAGAGCAAGAGACCCAGTACTTC.

This clonotype was counted at least ten times. The gene calls are TRBV7-6 and TRBJ2-7, with TRBD2 matching over 10 bases. Germline CDR1 SGHVS, CDR2 FNYEAQ. V lost 5 bases and J lost 2; bases outside the gene matches: 3. CDR3 length: 14 amino acids. DNA for the CDR3: TGTGCCAGCAGCCCAGCGGGAGGGGCCTACGAGCAGTACTTC. Translation gives CASSPAGGAYEQYF.

This chain links TRBV5-1 with TRBJ2-7, with D perhaps matching TRBD2 (5 bases). In germline, CDR1 is SGHRS, CDR2 YFSETQ. The CDR3 sequence is 13 residues long. V lost 0 bases and J lost 3, with 7 bases in between. The CDR3 DNA is TGCGCCAGCAGCTTGGATCGGGACTACGAGCAGTACTTC. Translating gives CASSLDRDYEQYF. The variable domain in full, completed from reference TRBV5-1 and TRBJ2-7, reads KAGVTQTPRYLIKTRGQQVTLSCSPISGHRSVSWYQQTPGQGLQFLFEYFSETQRNKGNFPGRFSGRQFSNSRSEMNVSTLELGDSALYLCASSLDRDYEQYFGPGTRLTVT.

This clonotype was detected many times. V usage is TRBV3-1 and J usage is TRBJ2-5; no clear D gene. The CDR3 consists of 12 residues. V lost 4 bases, J lost 5 bases, and 8 bases lay in between. Germline V gene data show CDR1 as LGHDT and CDR2 as YNNKEL (reference sequence). The CDR3 coding sequence is TGTGCCAGCAGCCCTACTTCGGAGACCCAGTACTTC. Amino acid sequence: CASSPTSETQYF.

In its sample, this clonotype was seen many times. The chain joins TRBV2 to TRBJ2-5; weak D call: TRBD1 (5 bases). The CDR3 loop spans 15 amino acids. Trimming removed 8 bases at V and 4 bases at J, with 20 bases between. Germline assignment: CDR1 SNHLY and CDR2 FYNNEI. The CDR3 nucleotides are TGTGCCAGCCGGAGACCTCAGGGTGCTCTAGAGACCCAGTACTTC. This encodes CASRRPQGALETQYF.

This clonotype was picked up many times. J is TRBJ1-5 and V is TRBV28; 7 bases match TRBD1. The CDR3 consists of 15 residues. Germline CDR1 and CDR2: MDHEN and SYDVKM. The V segment lost 6 bases and the J segment 6 bases; nucleotides outside the gene matches: 11. The chain's CDR3 is CASSPLTGESQPQHF. The CDR3 bases are TGTGCCAGCAGCCCGTTAACAGGGGAAAGTCAGCCCCAGCATTTT.

The rearrangement uses TRBV7-2 and TRBJ1-5, with 11 bases aligning to TRBD1. The CDR3 spans 17 residues. V lost 8 bases, J lost 4 bases, and 13 bases stayed unmatched. Germline V gene sequence: CDR1 SGHTA, CDR2 FQGNSA. This chain's CDR3 is CASSYSGTGGNNQPQHF. CDR3 nucleotide sequence: TGTGCCAGCTCATACTCCGGGACAGGGGGAAATAATCAGCCCCAGCATTTT.

This clonotype has more than one count but fewer than ten. The CDR3 protein is CATWDRATDTQYF. DNA for the CDR3: TGTGCCACCTGGGACAGGGCGACAGATACGCAGTATTTT. The chain combines TRBV5-5 with TRBJ2-3; TRBD1 aligns across 9 bases. Germline-derived CDR1 and CDR2 are SGHKS and YYEKEE (reference sequence). The CDR3 runs 13 residues. Unmatched junction bases numbered 5, after V lost 9 bases and J lost 3 bases.

The chain combines TRBV4-2 with TRBJ1-5, with D perhaps TRBD1 (6 bases). V was clipped by 3 bases and J by 6 bases, with 21 bases between them. The CDR3 is made up of 17 amino acids. CDR1 is LGHNA, CDR2 YNFKEQ, per germline. CDR3 nucleotides: TGTGCCAGCAGCCAGGAGTCAAGGGGCAGGGGTATTCAGCCCCAGCATTTT. This gives the protein CASSQESRGRGIQPQHF.

This clonotype has just one count. The chain links TRBV4-2 to TRBJ2-1; no reliable D call. V was cut by 2 bases and J by 14 bases, with 13 bases left in between. This CDR3 spans 12 amino acids. Germline CDR1 is LGHNA and CDR2 is YNFKEQ. This CDR3 is CASSQYYSQKFF. The DNA for the CDR3 is TGTGCCAGCAGCCAATACTATAGCCAGAAGTTCTTC.

V and J are TRBV30 and TRBJ1-2; D is ambiguous. Germline CDR1 and CDR2: GTSNPN and SVGIG (reference sequence). Trimming stripped 4 bases from V and 8 bases from J, with 17 bases between. The CDR3 contains 13 residues. For the CDR3, the DNA is TGTGCCTGGAAGGGAGAAGGAGAGCCCGGCTACACCTTC. As protein: CAWKGEGEPGYTF.

The chain links TRBV6-5 to TRBJ1-1; D uncertain. Germline V gene data show CDR1 as MNHEY and CDR2 as SVGAGI. The CDR3 has 11 amino acids. Trimming took off 2 bases at V and 5 bases at J, with 3 bases between the two ends. CDR3 in DNA: TGTGCCAGCAGTTACCAGACTGAAGCTTTCTTT. Translation gives CASSYQTEAFF.

This clonotype came up many times. The V gene is TRBV5-1, the J gene TRBJ2-7, with 8 bases matching TRBD1. Germline-derived CDR1 and CDR2 are SGHRS and YFSETQ. The CDR3 is made up of 14 amino acids. V dropped 3 bases and J dropped 2; count of bases not matched to a gene: 4. In DNA form, the CDR3 reads TGCGCCAGCAGCTCCTCGACAGGGGCCTACGAGCAGTACTTC. This sequence encodes CASSSSTGAYEQYF. Together with reference TRBV5-1 and TRBJ2-7, the CDR3 gives the full variable domain: KAGVTQTPRYLIKTRGQQVTLSCSPISGHRSVSWYQQTPGQGLQFLFEYFSETQRNKGNFPGRFSGRQFSNSRSEMNVSTLELGDSALYLCASSSSTGAYEQYFGPGTRLTVT.

The chain links TRBV6-2 or TRBV6-3 to TRBJ2-5; no clear D gene. CDR1 and CDR2 from the germline V gene are MNHEY and SVGEGT. V gave up 3 bases and J gave up 2 bases, with 7 bases separating them. This CDR3 has 13 amino acids. The CDR3 is CASSYQEQETQYF. Written as DNA, the CDR3 is TGTGCCAGCAGTTATCAGGAGCAAGAGACCCAGTACTTC.

The sample holds one count of this clonotype. This may be a read error: a much more frequent sequence differs by one nucleotide. CDR3 bases: TGTGCCAGCAGCCCACCGTCGGTTGTATGGGAGCCCTACGAGCAGTACTTC. It codes for CASSPPSVVWEPYEQYF. The rearrangement uses TRBV11-1 and TRBJ2-7, with D perhaps TRBD2 (5 bases). The CDR3 is 17 amino acids. The V gene lost 5 bases and the J gene lost 2 bases, with 22 bases spanning the gap. Germline V gene data show CDR1 as SGHAT and CDR2 as FQDESV (reference sequence).

This clonotype was recorded many times. The rearrangement links TRBV28 to TRBJ2-3; 13 bases fit TRBD2. Germline loops: CDR1 MDHEN, CDR2 SYDVKM. J was trimmed by 6 bases and V by 5 bases; bases with no gene match: 8. The CDR3 has 16 residues. CDR3 sequence (DNA): TGTGCCAGCAGTCTGTATGTGACTAGCGGGAGGGATACGCAGTATTTT. This sequence encodes CASSLYVTSGRDTQYF.

This clonotype was recorded a few times. The chain employs TRBV20-1 and TRBJ1-6; 12 bases map to TRBD1. Germline CDR1 is DFQATT and CDR2 is SNEGSKA (reference sequence). CDR3 size: 18 residues. V dropped 5 bases and J dropped 1; count of bases not matched to a gene: 9. CDR3 in amino acids: CSARPGTGGLSYNSPLHF. The CDR3 DNA sequence: TGCAGTGCTCGTCCCGGGACAGGGGGCCTTTCCTATAATTCACCCCTCCACTTT.